This TCR beta chain was recorded in a study of cytomegalovirus exposure and HLA in healthy donors. Per the germline V gene, CDR1 is SNHLY and CDR2 is FYNNEI. The CDR3 runs to 15 residues. V was cut by 4 bases and J by 3 bases, with 15 bases left in between. Sampled while nominally healthy, donors likely had unrecorded immune exposures. The PCR used 60 Vbeta and 13 Jbeta primers. TCRdb's copy holds only in-frame clones and misses some; the assay was immunoSEQ multiplex PCR. The sample contains under 250,000 clones, approximately 88% of which appear only once. Study-wide points: Productive rates of about 90% or about 30% were seen for most TCR beta V segments in an earlier analysis. Most sequenced TCRs were rare (though some public TCRs occurred in many donors). Fewer N-insertions (relative to the roughly 610-donor mean) were reportedly seen in an Asian-associated ancestry cluster in a later analysis.

As regards this clone: Antigen: not known.

The receptor comes from a boy aged 2-9 years in good health and CMV-seronegative. This chain uses TRBV2 with TRBJ2-5, with D tentatively TRBD2 (5 bases). The material sequenced was PBMCs. CDR3 in DNA: TGTGCCAGCAGTGCCCTGTTCTCCGGGAAAGAGACCCAGTACTTC. This sequence encodes CASSALFSGKETQYF.